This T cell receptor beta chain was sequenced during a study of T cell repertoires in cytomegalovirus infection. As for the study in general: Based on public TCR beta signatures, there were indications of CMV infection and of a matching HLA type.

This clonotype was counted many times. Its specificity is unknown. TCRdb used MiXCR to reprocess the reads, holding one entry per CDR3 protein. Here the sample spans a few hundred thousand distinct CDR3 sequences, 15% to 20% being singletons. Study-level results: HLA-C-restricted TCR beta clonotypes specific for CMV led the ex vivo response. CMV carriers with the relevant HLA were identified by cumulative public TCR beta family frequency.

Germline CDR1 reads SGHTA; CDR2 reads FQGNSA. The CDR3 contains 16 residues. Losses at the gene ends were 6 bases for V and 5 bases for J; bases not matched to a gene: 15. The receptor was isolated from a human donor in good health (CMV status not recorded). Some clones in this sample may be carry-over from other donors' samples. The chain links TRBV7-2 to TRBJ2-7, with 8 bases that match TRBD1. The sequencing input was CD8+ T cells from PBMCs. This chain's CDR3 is CASRAEATGVFDEQYF. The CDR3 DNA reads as TGTGCCAGCAGGGCAGAGGCGACAGGGGTCTTCGACGAGCAGTACTTC.